This T cell receptor (beta chain) stems from a study of cytomegalovirus exposure and HLA in healthy donors. Study-wide findings and caveats: Productive status was seen about 90% or about 30% of the time for most TCR beta V segments in an earlier analysis. Associated with HLA alleles at 0.05 false discovery rate in a later analysis were around 17,000 TCR beta sequences.

Germline V gene lookup returns CDR1 SEHNR and CDR2 FQNEAQ (reference sequence). CDR3 size: 14 residues. Regarding this clone: The antigen is unknown. The junction and the germline gene differ at one end; a read error may be behind it.

13 Jbeta primers and 60 Vbeta primers were used for the PCR. TCRdb keeps only in-frame clones here, not all; method: immunoSEQ multiplex PCR. The table lists about 200,000 clones, over 75% of them singletons. This rearrangement joins TRBV7-9 to TRBJ2-1; D call uncertain. The sequenced sample consisted of PBMCs. The source is a woman in her 50s in good health and CMV-seronegative. In DNA form, the CDR3 reads TGTTCCAGCAGCCCCACGGGCTCCTACAATGAGCAGTTCTTC. Amino acids: CSSSPTGSYNEQFF.